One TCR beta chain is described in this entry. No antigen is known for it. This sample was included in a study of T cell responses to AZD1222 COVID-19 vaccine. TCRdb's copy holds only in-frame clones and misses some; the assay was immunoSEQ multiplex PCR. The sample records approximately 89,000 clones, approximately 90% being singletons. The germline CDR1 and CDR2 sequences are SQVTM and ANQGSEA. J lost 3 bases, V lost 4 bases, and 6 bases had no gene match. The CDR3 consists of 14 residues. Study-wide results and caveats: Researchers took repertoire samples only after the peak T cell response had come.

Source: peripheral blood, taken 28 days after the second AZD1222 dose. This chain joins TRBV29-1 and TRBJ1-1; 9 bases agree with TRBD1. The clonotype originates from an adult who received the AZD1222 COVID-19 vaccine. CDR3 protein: CSVGRTGVYTEAFF. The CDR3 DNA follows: TGCAGCGTTGGGAGGACAGGGGTTTACACTGAAGCTTTCTTT.